This TCR beta chain was documented in a study of blood T cell repertoires in COVID-19 (TCRdb year 2020). Regarding the complete study: Samples covering the acute and convalescent phases of COVID-19 were provided by collaborators in the United States, Italy and Spain. The material from the prospective study consisted of cDNA or gDNA derived from T cells, B-cell-depleted T cells, or PBMCs. The dataset comprised deeply sampled blood TCRbeta repertoires from subjects exposed to, actively infected with, or recovered from COVID-19. The repertoires were released in a freely available public database meant as a resource for research on the immune response to SARS-CoV-2. Samples came from the ongoing ImmuneRACE study (first 160 participants) plus 1,254 subjects from 6 global collaborators. The sample metadata nearly always contained a de-identified subject ID, COVID-19 status, age in years and sex. Where available, HLA class I and class II types were obtained from metadata supplied by the sample provider rather than from assay-based typing. On the study overall, not on this receptor specifically: Clinical and demographic metadata were provided uncurated, with the amount varying by source and participant.

Collaborating institutions collected whole blood in K2EDTA tubes following their own protocols. For TCRbeta analysis, collaborators shipped samples in one of three forms: frozen whole blood, isolated PBMCs, or DNA extracted from either of those sample types. The CDR3, from cysteine to phenylalanine, totals 14 residues. Only the CDR3 region is kept as DNA, spanning 42 bases read in frame from base 1. CDR1 and CDR2 are drawn from the germline V gene: SQVTM, ANQGSEA. At the junction V is shortened by 7 bases and J by 0 bases; bases outside the gene matches: 5. TCRbeta CDR3 regions were amplified from genomic DNA using the immunoSEQ Assay, a bias-controlled multiplex PCR. Per the original workflow: Nucleated cell counts per sample were estimated from amplification of reference gene primers within the assay. To quantify the absolute abundance of each unique TCRbeta CDR3 rearrangement, sequence reads were collapsed and filtered. For each sample, productive Simpson clonality was calculated as the square root of Simpson's diversity index across productive rearrangements. The table was pulled from immuneACCESS by TCRdb, which kept in-frame rearrangements only. Such tables lose some clones; where checked, under half of the loss comes from unresolved V genes, and the rest has no known cause. D and trimming were read from the DNA, whereas the V and J calls and clone size are those reported in that table. For this sample there are fewer than 80,000 clones; roughly 92% appear just once. Together, the top ten hold about 5.4% of the sample.

Of note for this clone: Its antigen is not yet known. No much larger clone is present one base from it, and per-base qualities are unavailable.

Sequencing input: peripheral blood. The receptor was derived from a human donor in a cohort sampled during active COVID-19. The V gene is TRBV29-1 and the J gene is TRBJ2-3, with 9 junctional bases fitting TRBD1. The CDR3 protein sequence reads: CSAMTGGSTDTQYF. The DNA sequence is as follows: TGCAGCGCTATGACAGGGGGGAGCACAGATACGCAGTATTTT.